A single sample is the source of the 19 T cell receptor beta chains below, sequenced in a study of T cell changes during pregnancy in multiple sclerosis. The repertoire was sequenced with immunoSEQ multiplex PCR; TCRdb's copy has only in-frame clones and lacks some. The data contain about 40,000 clones, 93% of them singletons. The sample in question was CD8+ T cells from peripheral blood mononuclear cells, obtained in the third trimester of pregnancy. Receptor source: a female donor with multiple sclerosis, enrolled in a pregnancy study.

The chain uses TRBV28 and TRBJ1-5; the match to TRBD1 covers 8 bases. The CDR3 covers 16 residues. Germline loops: CDR1 MDHEN, CDR2 SYDVKM. J gave up 7 bases and V 4 bases, and 12 bases lay outside the gene matches. The CDR3 spells CASSSAYSGGSQPQHF. The CDR3 DNA follows: TGTGCCAGCAGTTCCGCTTATTCAGGGGGCAGCCAGCCCCAGCATTTT.

The chain recombines TRBV9 with TRBJ2-5; 8 bases are shared with TRBD1. With V trimmed by 4 bases and J by 4 bases, 6 bases remained unmatched. Germline V gene data show CDR1 as SGDLS and CDR2 as YYNGEE. The CDR3 is 14 amino acids. The CDR3 DNA reads TGTGCCAGCAGCCCGCCGGACAGGGTAGAGACCCAGTACTTC. Translating gives CASSPPDRVETQYF. The whole variable domain, remainder taken from reference TRBV9 and TRBJ2-5, is DSGVTQTPKHLITATGQRVTLRCSPRSGDLSVYWYQQSLDQGLQFLIQYYNGEERAKGNILERFSAQQFPDLHSELNLSSLELGDSALYFCASSPPDRVETQYFGPGTRLLVL.

The chain links TRBV19 to TRBJ1-5; 10 bases match TRBD1. After removal of 9 bases from V and 8 bases from J, the junction contained 7 bases not matched to a gene. The germline V gene has CDR1 LNHDA and CDR2 SQIVND (reference sequence). The length of the CDR3 is 13 residues. The CDR3 bases are TGTGCCAGCCGGGACAGGGGAGGGGAGCCCCAGCATTTT. It codes for CASRDRGGEPQHF.

This chain links TRBV11-2 with TRBJ2-3, with 9 bases matching TRBD2. CDR3 length: 14 amino acids. J gave up 6 bases and V 6 bases, and 7 bases lay outside the gene matches. Per germline, CDR1 SGHAT and CDR2 FQNNGV. CDR3 loop: CASSQGGGADTQYF. The CDR3 nucleotides are TGTGCCAGCAGTCAGGGCGGGGGGGCTGATACGCAGTATTTT.

A word on this clone: An end of the junction differs from the germline gene, which may be a read error. The chain carries TRBV11-2 and TRBJ2-1, with 10 positions matching TRBD2. Germline V gene lookup returns CDR1 SGHAT and CDR2 FQNNGV. The CDR3 is 17 amino acids. The CDR3 DNA follows: TGTGCCAGCAGCGTAGATGAACTAGCGGGGACCTACAATGAGCAGTTCTTC. Residues: CASSVDELAGTYNEQFF.

CDR3 sequence: CASSSLTGTFNTEAFF. Written as DNA, the CDR3 is TGTGCCAGCAGCTCCTTGACAGGGACTTTTAACACTGAAGCTTTCTTT. This chain uses TRBV5-6 with TRBJ1-1, with 7 bases aligning to TRBD1. The trim removed 3 bases at V and 2 bases at J, leaving 10 bases unmatched. Germline V gives CDR1 SGHDT, CDR2 YYEEEE. The CDR3 is made up of 16 amino acids.

This chain links TRBV9 with TRBJ2-3; 8 nucleotides agree with TRBD2. Germline values: CDR1 SGDLS, CDR2 YYNGEE. This CDR3 is built from 15 residues. Trimming took 0 bases from V and 5 from J; bases not matched to a gene: 5. CDR3 DNA sequence: TGTGCCAGCAGCGTAGCGGGGGGGTCTAAAGATACGCAGTATTTT. Its protein product is CASSVAGGSKDTQYF.

In its sample, this clone was seen once. The chain carries TRBV5-1 and TRBJ2-1, with 8 bases identical to TRBD2. This CDR3 is 14 amino acids long. Germline assignment: CDR1 SGHRS and CDR2 YFSETQ. After removal of 2 bases from V and 5 bases from J, the junction contained 3 bases not matched to a gene. The CDR3 loop reads CASSFGGGNNEQFF. The CDR3 coding sequence is TGCGCCAGCAGCTTCGGCGGGGGGAACAATGAGCAGTTCTTC.

CDR3 sequence: CASSLSRGNQPQHF. Here the CDR3 DNA reads TGTGCCAGCAGCTTATCGCGCGGCAATCAGCCCCAGCATTTT. This chain joins TRBV7-9 and TRBJ1-5; D is ambiguous. This CDR3 spans 14 amino acids. Germline values: CDR1 SEHNR, CDR2 FQNEAQ (reference sequence). With 2 bases removed from V and 2 bases from J, the gap between germline ends came to 7 bases.

This rearrangement joins TRBV5-5 to TRBJ2-7, with D unresolved. V was shortened by 1 base and J by 2 bases, with 7 bases between the two germline ends. CDR3 length: 13 amino acids. The germline CDR1 and CDR2 sequences are SGHKS and YYEKEE (reference sequence). This chain's CDR3 is CASSLYLAYEQYF. The CDR3 coding sequence is TGTGCCAGCAGCTTGTATCTAGCCTACGAGCAGTACTTC. The full variable domain, with the rest looked up from reference TRBV5-5 and TRBJ2-7, is DAGVTQSPTHLIKTRGQQVTLRCSPISGHKSVSWYQQVLGQGPQFIFQYYEKEERGRGNFPDRFSARQFPNYSSELNVNALLLGDSALYLCASSLYLAYEQYFGPGTRLTVT.

The chain employs TRBV19 and TRBJ1-1; D is possibly TRBD1 (5 bases). V was shortened by 5 bases and J by 4 bases, with 14 bases between the two germline ends. The CDR3 runs 14 residues. Germline V lookup: CDR1 LNHDA, CDR2 SQIVND (reference sequence). The CDR3: CASSFRIQGTEAFF. CDR3 DNA: TGTGCCAGTAGTTTCAGAATTCAGGGCACTGAAGCTTTCTTT.

The chain joins TRBV2 to TRBJ1-1; 9 bases line up with TRBD1. Trimming cost V 8 bases and J 4 bases; bases outside gene matches: 5. This CDR3 comprises 13 residues. Germline V gives CDR1 SNHLY, CDR2 FYNNEI. The CDR3 spells CASGGDRATEAFF. The CDR3 DNA reads as TGTGCCAGCGGGGGGGACAGGGCCACTGAAGCTTTCTTT.

The J gene is TRBJ1-5, the V gene TRBV9; D call uncertain. Germline V gives CDR1 SGDLS, CDR2 YYNGEE. Trimming took off 6 bases at V and 2 bases at J, with 42 bases between the two ends. CDR3 length: 24 residues. The CDR3 protein is CASILVEVICFYWGRFFGNQPQHF. The CDR3 DNA reads TGTGCCAGCATTCTAGTGGAGGTGATATGCTTTTACTGGGGTAGGTTTTTCGGCAATCAGCCCCAGCATTTT.

The chain combines TRBV5-6 with TRBJ2-7, with TRBD2 as a possible D gene (6 bases). CDR1 is SGHDT and CDR2 is YYEEEE in the germline V gene. The CDR3 is made up of 14 amino acids. Trimming took 1 base from V and 2 from J, leaving 10 bases between them. CDR3 coding DNA: TGTGCCAGCAGCTTGATTCGGGGGACCTACGAGCAGTACTTC. This encodes CASSLIRGTYEQYF.

This clone is a singleton in its sample. V usage is TRBV4-1 and J usage is TRBJ2-5; 8 nucleotides agree with TRBD2. V was pared by 8 bases and J by 4 bases, with 9 bases of the junction left unmatched. Germline values: CDR1 MGHRA, CDR2 YSYEKL. This CDR3 is built from 14 residues. The CDR3 spells CASSREGGGETQYF. CDR3 nucleotide sequence: TGCGCCAGCTCTCGGGAGGGCGGGGGAGAGACCCAGTACTTC.

The rearrangement links TRBV18 to TRBJ2-3; D is possibly TRBD2 (6 bases). The CDR3 loop spans 14 amino acids. The germline V gene encodes CDR1 KGHSH and CDR2 LQKENI. Trimming took off 3 bases at V and 4 bases at J, with 11 bases between the two ends. CDR3 nucleotides: TGTGCCAGCTCACCGGGAGGATGGGCAGATACGCAGTATTTT. Its protein is CASSPGGWADTQYF.

The chain is built from TRBV27 and TRBJ2-7, with TRBD1 as a possible D gene (5 bases). Trimming took off 5 bases at V and 2 bases at J, with 10 bases between the two ends. This CDR3 contains 13 residues. Germline-derived CDR1 and CDR2 are MNHEY and SMNVEV (reference sequence). CDR3 region: CASSVTGTYEQYF. CDR3 nucleotides: TGTGCCAGCAGTGTAACAGGTACCTACGAGCAGTACTTC.

The chain is built from TRBV9 and TRBJ2-2; the D is unclear. The V and J ends lost 3 bases and 4 bases respectively, with 4 bases between them. This CDR3 has 12 residues. CDR1 and CDR2 (germline): SGDLS, YYNGEE. The CDR3 loop is CASSASTGELFF. The CDR3 DNA follows: TGTGCCAGCAGCGCATCCACCGGGGAGCTGTTTTTT.

The chain has TRBV6-1 and TRBJ1-2; D is unclear. CDR3 length: 16 amino acids. Germline V gene lookup returns CDR1 MNHNS and CDR2 SASEGT. V was shortened by 1 base and J by 5 bases, with 17 bases between the two germline ends. The CDR3 DNA is TGTGCCAGCAGTGAAGGTGGGGAGGGAACGTCATATGGCTACACCTTC. The encoded protein is CASSEGGEGTSYGYTF.